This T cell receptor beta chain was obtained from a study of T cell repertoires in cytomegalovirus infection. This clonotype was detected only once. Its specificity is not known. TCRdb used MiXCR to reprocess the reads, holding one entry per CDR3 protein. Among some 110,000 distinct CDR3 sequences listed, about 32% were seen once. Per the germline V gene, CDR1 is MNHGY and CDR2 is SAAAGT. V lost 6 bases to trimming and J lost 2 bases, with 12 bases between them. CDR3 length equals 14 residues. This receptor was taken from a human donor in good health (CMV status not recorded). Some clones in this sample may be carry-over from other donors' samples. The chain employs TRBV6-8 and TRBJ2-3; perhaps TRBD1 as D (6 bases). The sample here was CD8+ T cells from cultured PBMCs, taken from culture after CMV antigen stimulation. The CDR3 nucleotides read TGTGCCAGCAGATGGACAGCCCTCACAGATACGCAGTATTTT. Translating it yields CASRWTALTDTQYF.